The T cell receptor beta chain under discussion was sequenced for a study of blood T cell repertoires in COVID-19. Here immunoSEQ multiplex PCR was the method, and the copy in TCRdb shows in-frame clones only, minus some. This sample yields fewer than 200,000 clones, of which just under 90% are seen a single time; under 15% belongs to the top ten. This clone was seen a handful of times. CDR1 is MGHRA and CDR2 is YSYEKL in the germline V gene. The CDR3 is made up of 16 amino acids. J was trimmed by 4 bases and V by 7 bases; bases with no gene match: 9. Sequenced: peripheral blood. This sequence was found in a woman between 65 and 79 years old with COVID-19, enrolled during active disease. This sequence joins TRBV4-1 and TRBJ2-5; 13 bases are a match to TRBD2. CDR3 sequence: CASTRTSGRPGETQYF. The CDR3 coding sequence is TGCGCCAGCACGAGGACTAGCGGGAGACCCGGAGAGACCCAGTACTTC.